The 26 T cell receptor beta chains listed next were all sequenced from one sample in a study of regulatory T cells in long-lasting Graves disease. Time point indicated: newly diagnosed GD, antithyroid drugs for less than 3 months. Isolated PBMC RNA provided the starting material for the TCR library. Arm-PCR of CDR3 regions and iRepertoire HTBI primers were used to build TCR beta libraries. TCRdb used MiXCR to reprocess the multiplex PCR reads, holding one entry per CDR3 protein. The repertoire holds 350,000 to 550,000 distinct CDR3 sequences, with 14% to 15% as singletons. These records were also assigned to another study, of T cells in Graves' hyperthyroidism and ophthalmopathy.

The sample was peripheral blood mononuclear cells (PBMCs), taken at new diagnosis, from a patient treated with antithyroid drugs. The receptors come from a woman aged 25-40 years with Graves disease.

In its sample, this clonotype was seen a few times. The rearrangement joins TRBV14 to TRBJ2-7; D gene uncertain. The CDR3 extends over 15 amino acids. The germline V gene has CDR1 SGHDN and CDR2 FVKESK. Trimming removed 5 bases from V and 6 bases from J, with 20 bases in between. CDR3 amino acids: CASSSLGESPLEQYF. In DNA, the CDR3 is TGTGCCAGCAGCTCTCTGGGTGAGAGCCCCCTCGAGCAGTACTTC.

This clonotype was seen many times. The chain combines TRBV30 with TRBJ1-1, with D uncertain. The germline V and J ends were trimmed by 5 bases and 0 bases, with 4 bases remaining between them. The CDR3 sequence is 11 residues long. The germline CDR1 and CDR2 sequences are GTSNPN and SVGIG (reference sequence). This chain's CDR3 is CAWDMNTEAFF. The CDR3 nucleotides are TGTGCCTGGGACATGAACACTGAAGCTTTCTTT.

The chain joins TRBV5-6 to TRBJ2-7; weak D call: TRBD1 (5 bases). The CDR3 sequence is 22 residues long. V dropped 2 bases and J dropped 0 bases, with 33 bases sitting between them. Germline CDR1 reads SGHDT; CDR2 reads YYEEEE. This chain's CDR3 is CASSFLNPDKGRTLRSSYEQYF. In nucleotides, the CDR3 is TGTGCCAGCAGCTTCCTCAACCCGGACAAGGGTCGGACCCTGAGGAGCTCCTACGAGCAGTACTTC.

This chain connects TRBV6-1 to TRBJ1-2; D gene uncertain. Trimming stripped 6 bases from V and 6 bases from J, with 14 bases between. Germline V gene lookup returns CDR1 MNHNS and CDR2 SASEGT. The CDR3 runs 13 residues. CDR3 amino acids: CASRNGRTNGYTF. The CDR3 region has the DNA TGTGCCAGCAGAAACGGCCGAACAAATGGCTACACCTTC.

This clonotype occurred a few times. The rearrangement links TRBV7-3 to TRBJ2-1; 11 bases align to TRBD2. Germline-derived CDR1 and CDR2 are SGHTA and FQGTGA. V trimming: 5 bases; J trimming: 7 bases; junction bases outside the gene matches: 7. The CDR3 consists of 15 residues. Here the CDR3 DNA reads TGTGCCAGCAGCCCCCAACTAGCGGGAGAAAATGAGCAGTTCTTC. As protein: CASSPQLAGENEQFF.

The chain couples TRBV5-1 to TRBJ2-3; D may match TRBD1 or TRBD2 (6 bases each). The CDR3 length is 15 residues. The V and J ends lost 2 bases and 2 bases respectively, with 12 bases between them. Germline-derived CDR1 and CDR2 are SGHRS and YFSETQ. The CDR3: CASSLGGKYTDTQYF. CDR3 DNA sequence: TGCGCCAGCAGCTTAGGGGGGAAGTACACAGATACGCAGTATTTT.

This chain connects TRBV27 to TRBJ2-7; the D gene is possibly TRBD2 (6 bases). Trimming cost V 6 bases and J 2 bases, with 17 bases left between them. CDR1 is MNHEY, CDR2 SMNVEV, per germline (reference sequence). The CDR3 consists of 15 residues. CDR3 nucleotides: TGTGCCAGCAGATCTGCGGGGAGTGAAGCCTACGAGCAGTACTTC. Its protein is CASRSAGSEAYEQYF.

Remarks on this clonotype: Given a much more abundant clone one base away, this may be a read error. This chain uses TRBV12-3 or TRBV12-4 with TRBJ2-1, with TRBD2 matching over 7 bases. J was trimmed by 5 bases and V by 6 bases; bases with no gene match: 10. The CDR3 runs to 15 residues. The CDR3 loop is CASSTGGGPHNEQFF. In nucleotides, the CDR3 is TGTGCCAGCAGCACGGGGGGAGGGCCCCACAATGAGCAGTTCTTC.

The sample holds a few counts of this clonotype. The genes are TRBV15 and TRBJ1-5, with D tentatively TRBD1 (5 bases). The germline gives CDR1 LNHNV, CDR2 YYDKDF (reference sequence). The V end was cut by 6 bases, the J end by 2 bases, with 11 bases between. This CDR3 contains 14 residues. The CDR3, as DNA: TGTGCCACCAGTAGCAGGGTGGGCAATCAGCCCCAGCATTTT. Translation gives CATSSRVGNQPQHF.

This clonotype was seen at least ten times. CDR3 residues: CSASIGSGYNEQFF. In DNA, the CDR3 is TGCAGTGCTAGCATCGGGAGTGGATACAATGAGCAGTTCTTC. The chain combines TRBV20-1 with TRBJ2-1; D perhaps matches TRBD2 (6 bases). Germline V CDR1 and CDR2: DFQATT, SNEGSKA (reference sequence). The CDR3 has 14 residues. Trimming cost V 3 bases and J 4 bases, with 13 bases left between them.

This clonotype was counted only a few times. This sequence joins TRBV19 and TRBJ1-5; D gene uncertain. Germline V CDR1 and CDR2: LNHDA, SQIVND (reference sequence). This CDR3 comprises 14 residues. The V and J ends lost 8 bases and 6 bases respectively, with 17 bases between them. The CDR3 DNA follows: TGTGCCAGTTCCCCAGTGGGGTTCAGTCAGCCCCAGCATTTT. This codes for CASSPVGFSQPQHF.

This clonotype came up many times. The chain uses TRBV10-3 and TRBJ2-2; 12 bases align to TRBD2. Trimming took 7 bases from V and 7 from J; bases not matched to a gene: 7. The CDR3 consists of 15 residues. Germline values: CDR1 ENHRY, CDR2 SYGVKD. The CDR3 region is CAITRLAGESGELFF. DNA for the CDR3: TGTGCCATCACTCGACTAGCGGGAGAAAGCGGGGAGCTGTTTTTT.

Ten or more counts support this clonotype. This chain uses TRBV11-2 with TRBJ2-7, with TRBD2 matching over 14 bases. CDR3 length: 16 amino acids. Germline values: CDR1 SGHAT, CDR2 FQNNGV. V lost 5 bases and J lost 2; bases outside the gene matches: 5. The CDR3 reads CASSPGTSGSAYEQYF. The CDR3 nucleotides are TGTGCCAGCAGCCCCGGGACTAGCGGGAGCGCCTACGAGCAGTACTTC.

V and J are TRBV11-2 and TRBJ2-1, with 13 bases fitting TRBD2. Germline V gene data show CDR1 as SGHAT and CDR2 as FQNNGV. V was pared by 10 bases and J by 2 bases, with 5 bases of the junction left unmatched. This CDR3 is built from 15 residues. The CDR3 loop reads CAIPGLAGPYNEQFF. In DNA form, the CDR3 reads TGTGCCATTCCGGGACTAGCGGGACCCTACAATGAGCAGTTCTTC.

Concerning this clonotype itself: Being one base from a much bigger clone, this may be a read error. The V and J genes are TRBV11-2 and TRBJ2-3, with a possible D match to TRBD2 (7 bases). In germline, CDR1 is SGHAT, CDR2 FQNNGV. The CDR3 covers 14 residues. The CDR3 nucleotides are TGTGCCAGCAGGACTTGGGGGGGCACAGATACGCAGTGTTTT. Translating gives CASRTWGGTDTQCF. Complete variable domain (other parts from reference TRBV11-2 and TRBJ2-3): EAGVAQSPRYKIIEKRQSVAFWCNPISGHATLYWYQQILGQGPKLLIQFQNNGVVDDSQLPKDRFSAERLKGVDSTLKIQPAKLEDSAVYLCASRTWGGTDTQCFGPGTRLTVL.

On this clonotype: This clone may be a read error of a much larger clone one base away. The rearrangement links TRBV7-2 to TRBJ2-1; TRBD2 agrees at 10 bases. The CDR3 length is 15 residues. CDR1 is SGHTA and CDR2 is FQGNSA in the germline V gene. CDR3 region: CAISRELAGANEQFF. The CDR3 DNA reads TGTGCCATCAGCAGAGAGCTAGCGGGAGCCAATGAGCAGTTCTTC.

This clonotype was seen repeatedly, ten times or more. This sequence joins TRBV7-3 and TRBJ2-2; possible D gene TRBD1, 5 bases. Germline V gives CDR1 SGHTA, CDR2 FQGTGA. This CDR3 has 16 residues. Trimming cost V 0 bases and J 4 bases, with 12 bases left between them. CDR3 sequence reads: CASSLTSDSLTGELFF. The CDR3 nucleotides are TGTGCCAGCAGCTTAACTAGTGACAGTCTCACCGGGGAGCTGTTTTTT.

The chain carries TRBV20-1 and TRBJ1-2, with TRBD1 matching 7 bases. The germline CDR1 and CDR2 sequences are DFQATT and SNEGSKA (reference sequence). V was pared by 0 bases and J by 7 bases, with 29 bases of the junction left unmatched. CDR3 length equals 21 residues. The CDR3 region is CSARDLAPPPSHQIRGGGYTF. CDR3 nucleotides: TGCAGTGCTAGAGATCTTGCTCCCCCGCCCTCGCATCAAATCAGGGGGGGTGGCTACACCTTC.

This clonotype was seen at least ten times. The chain carries TRBV3-1 and TRBJ2-5; 7 bases agree with TRBD2. This CDR3 has 14 amino acids. The junction had 3 bases not matched to a gene; V was cut back by 2 bases and J by 3 bases. Germline CDR1 LGHDT, CDR2 YNNKEL (reference sequence). CDR3 sequence: CASSQRLAEETQYF. The CDR3 nucleotides read TGTGCCAGCAGCCAAAGGCTAGCGGAAGAGACCCAGTACTTC.

In its sample, this clonotype was seen many times. The V call is TRBV7-9, the J call TRBJ2-3; D is undetermined. V was pared by 5 bases and J by 14 bases, with 5 bases between. The V gene's germline CDR1 is SEHNR and CDR2 FQNEAQ (reference sequence). The CDR3 is 8 amino acids. The CDR3 region is CASSPTYF. The CDR3 nucleotides are TGTGCCAGCAGCCCGACGTATTTT. The variable domain in full, with the rest retrieved from reference TRBV7-9 and TRBJ2-3, is DTGVSQNPRHKITKRGQNVTFRCDPISEHNRLYWYRQTLGQGPEFLTYFQNEAQLEKSRLLSDRFSAERPKGSFSTLEIQRTEQGDSAMYLCASSPTYFGPGTRLTVL.

This clonotype was seen at least ten times. The V call is TRBV27, the J call TRBJ2-4, with 8 bases aligning to TRBD1. The germline gives CDR1 MNHEY, CDR2 SMNVEV (reference sequence). The CDR3 has 17 amino acids. V lost 5 bases and J lost 0; bases outside the gene matches: 9. The CDR3 here is CASSPRTGKIAKNIQYF. CDR3 sequence (DNA): TGTGCCAGCAGTCCCCGGACAGGGAAGATAGCCAAAAACATTCAGTACTTC.

This clonotype was recorded a few times. The chain carries TRBV3-1 and TRBJ2-1, with 8 bases fitting TRBD2. The V gene's germline CDR1 is LGHDT and CDR2 YNNKEL (reference sequence). This CDR3 spans 15 amino acids. Trimming removed 6 bases from V and 2 bases from J; junction bases left unmatched: 6. The CDR3 coding sequence is TGTGCCAGCAGGATCAGCGGGAGTACCTACAATGAGCAGTTCTTC. It codes for CASRISGSTYNEQFF.

This clonotype was found many times. The J gene is TRBJ2-1, the V gene TRBV30, with D maybe TRBD2 (6 bases). V was cut by 4 bases and J by 7 bases, with 14 bases left in between. This CDR3 comprises 13 residues. The germline CDR1 and CDR2 sequences are GTSNPN and SVGIG (reference sequence). The CDR3 sequence: CAWKGSGVNEQFF. Here the CDR3 DNA reads TGTGCCTGGAAGGGGTCGGGGGTGAATGAGCAGTTCTTC. Variable domain in full (rest from reference TRBV30 and TRBJ2-1): SQTIHQWPATLVQPVGSPLSLECTVEGTSNPNLYWYRQAAGRGLQLLFYSVGIGQISSEVPQNLSASRPQDRQFILSSKKLLLSDSGFYLCAWKGSGVNEQFFGPGTRLTVL.

This clonotype was recorded many times. The chain employs TRBV3-1 and TRBJ2-7; D call uncertain. Germline CDR1 reads LGHDT; CDR2 reads YNNKEL (reference sequence). The CDR3 sequence is 13 residues long. V lost 10 bases, J lost 0 bases, and 13 bases lay in between. CDR3 in DNA: TGTGCCACGTCGGAGAGAAGCTCCTACGAGCAGTACTTC. The encoded protein is CATSERSSYEQYF.

At least ten counts were recorded for this clonotype. The chain links TRBV7-9 to TRBJ2-5; TRBD2 agrees at 9 bases. After removal of 4 bases from V and 2 bases from J, the junction contained 11 bases not matched to a gene. CDR1 SEHNR and CDR2 FQNEAQ come from the germline V gene (reference sequence). CDR3 length: 17 residues. The DNA for the CDR3 is TGTGCCAGCAGCTCCCCCCTTAGCGGGAGAGGACAAGAGACCCAGTACTTC. Translating it yields CASSSPLSGRGQETQYF.

This clonotype was counted ten times or more. The chain links TRBV3-1 to TRBJ1-1; no definite D call. The CDR3 contains 13 residues. Germline loops: CDR1 LGHDT, CDR2 YNNKEL (reference sequence). The V gene lost 1 base and the J gene lost 5 bases, with 8 bases spanning the gap. The CDR3 coding sequence is TGTGCCAGCAGCCAAGGACGACGGACTGAAGCTTTCTTT. It yields the protein CASSQGRRTEAFF.